What follows are 6 T cell receptor beta chains derived from one specimen sequenced in a study of T cells in Graves' hyperthyroidism and ophthalmopathy. There were TCR beta CDR3 regions amplified from RNA transcripts. First-round RT-PCR targeting the TCR CDR3 was performed with the HTBI primer set. TCRdb re-derived calls from the multiplex PCR reads in MiXCR, one entry per CDR3 protein. The repertoire holds 350,000 or so distinct CDR3 sequences, with about a sixth as singletons. Material for sequencing was blood. The receptor source for this set is a woman aged 25 to 39 with Graves' hyperthyroidism that later progressed to Graves' ophthalmopathy.

This clonotype was seen a few times. V and J are TRBV6-1 and TRBJ1-3; D possibly corresponds to TRBD1 (5 bases). Trimming left V 5 bases short and J 2 bases short, with 16 bases between. The CDR3 has 16 amino acids. Germline CDR1 is MNHNS and CDR2 is SASEGT. The DNA for the CDR3 is TGTGCCAGCAGTTTCGAGGGGAGAAGGGCTGGAAACACCATATATTTT. It yields the protein CASSFEGRRAGNTIYF.

In DNA, the CDR3 is TGCAGTGCTAGGGGACAGACTAACACTGAAGCTTTCTTT. Encoded protein: CSARGQTNTEAFF. The rearrangement links TRBV20-1 to TRBJ1-1, with 7 nucleotides matching TRBD1. J lost 2 bases, V lost 3 bases, and 3 bases had no gene match. The germline CDR1 and CDR2 sequences are DFQATT and SNEGSKA (reference sequence). The CDR3 sequence is 13 residues long.

Note on this clonotype: The junction differs from germline at one of its ends, possibly a read error. The rearrangement links TRBV7-9 to TRBJ1-5; TRBD1 matches at 8 bases. This CDR3 region has 14 residues. Per the germline V gene, CDR1 is SEHNR and CDR2 is FQNEAQ (reference sequence). The CDR3 loop reads CTSSRGQGDQPQHF. CDR3 coding DNA: TGTACCAGCAGCCGAGGACAGGGCGATCAGCCCCAGCATTTT.

The chain has TRBV5-5 and TRBJ2-3, with a weak D call TRBD2 (6 bases). V lost 3 bases to trimming and J lost 4 bases, with 15 bases between them. The CDR3 has 15 residues. The V gene's germline CDR1 is SGHKS and CDR2 YYEKEE (reference sequence). DNA for the CDR3: TGTGCCAGCAGCTGGGCGGCCGGAGGGGCAGATACGCAGTATTTT. Its protein is CASSWAAGGADTQYF.

The table lists this clonotype with a few counts. The chain has TRBV5-6 and TRBJ2-2, with a weak D call TRBD2 (5 bases). This CDR3 is 16 amino acids long. The V end lost 0 bases, the J end lost 0 bases, and 9 bases lay between the germline ends. Germline values: CDR1 SGHDT, CDR2 YYEEEE. CDR3 bases: TGTGCCAGCAGCTTGGTCGGGGAATCGAACACCGGGGAGCTGTTTTTT. This codes for CASSLVGESNTGELFF.

This clonotype was observed at least ten times. The rearrangement uses TRBV27 and TRBJ1-1, with D unresolved. With 1 base removed from V and 5 bases from J, the gap between germline ends came to 8 bases. The CDR3 has 13 residues. Germline V gene data show CDR1 as MNHEY and CDR2 as SMNVEV (reference sequence). CDR3 residues: CASSLWSRTEAFF. In nucleotides, the CDR3 is TGTGCCAGCAGTTTATGGAGTAGGACTGAAGCTTTCTTT.